A selection of T cell receptor beta chains follows, all from one sample in a study of T cell responses to AZD1222 COVID-19 vaccine. Sequencing was performed with immunoSEQ multiplex PCR; in TCRdb, only in-frame clones are kept and a portion is missing. The sample comprises 180,000 or so clones, about 93% of which are singletons, and around 0.97% rests with the top ten. Material: peripheral blood, obtained 28 days after the second dose of the MenACWY control vaccine. These receptor sequences come from an adult who received the MenACWY meningococcal vaccine as a control. The CDR3 runs from the conserved cysteine through the conserved F or W. Clone size, where shown, is once, few, many, or a class for clones that have expanded.

J | size | V | CDR3
TRBJ2-3 | NA | TRBV9 | CASSASTGRTDTQYF
TRBJ2-5 | NA | TRBV5-4 | CASGRGTGSQETQYF
TRBJ1-3 | NA | TRBV6-5 | CASSPGQVRNTIYF
TRBJ1-1 | NA | TRBV6-4 | CASSFRSDTEAFF
TRBJ1-5 | NA | TRBV12-3/TRBV12-4 | CASSLSGGQPQHF
TRBJ1-2 | NA | TRBV28 | CASSQPRGVDYTF
TRBJ1-2 | NA | TRBV6-5 | CASSPRINDGYTF
TRBJ1-6 | few | TRBV3-1/TRBV3-2 | CASSYQSGTGGSPLHF
TRBJ2-5 | NA | TRBV6-1 | CASSELAGTGLETQYF
TRBJ1-2 | NA | TRBV27 | CASSLSGTGINGYTF
TRBJ1-1 | NA | TRBV6-2/TRBV6-3 | CASSPRALNTEAFF
TRBJ1-2 | once | TRBV6-1 | CASSEQVLANYGYTF
TRBJ2-1 | NA | TRBV7-9 | CASSRGYNEQFF
TRBJ2-5 | once | TRBV24-1 | CATSDHIWETQYF
TRBJ2-7 | NA | TRBV2 | CASNPQGPSYEQYF
TRBJ1-6 | once | TRBV5-4 | CASSLAGSANSPLHF
TRBJ1-4 | NA | TRBV3-1/TRBV3-2 | CASSLQTGQGEKLFF
TRBJ1-5 | NA | TRBV12-3/TRBV12-4 | CASSLARGPQHF
TRBJ2-2 | once | TRBV7-9 | CASSLEVTAGELFF
TRBJ1-2 | NA | TRBV10-2 | CASSDDYGYTF
TRBJ1-1 | NA | TRBV4-3 | CASSQDRAQGWTEAFF
TRBJ1-1 | NA | TRBV5-1 | CASRLDLQGNTEAFF
TRBJ2-5 | NA | TRBV6-1 | CASSEASLETQYF
TRBJ1-1 | NA | TRBV5-1 | CASSFGPLNTEAFF
TRBJ1-4 | NA | TRBV4-1 | CASSQDVGRRGGNEKLFF
TRBJ1-2 | NA | TRBV5-6 | CASSSRDSFNYGYTF
TRBJ1-1 | NA | TRBV27 | CASSSKTGNTEAFF
TRBJ1-2 | few | TRBV18 | CASSTVRETLNYGYTF
TRBJ1-6 | NA | TRBV18 | CASSLTGTDYNSPLHF
TRBJ2-3 | NA | TRBV18 | CASSPARGSTDTQYF
TRBJ2-1 | NA | TRBV6-5 | CASSYSLGNYNEQFF
TRBJ1-1 | NA | TRBV28 | CASSLNGGTPEAFF
TRBJ2-1 | NA | TRBV4-2 | CASSQDPGLYNEQFF
TRBJ1-3 | NA | TRBV3-1/TRBV3-2 | CASSQPGIGVGNTIYF
TRBJ1-1 | NA | TRBV7-2 | CASSPGRVPTEAFF
TRBJ2-5 | NA | TRBV27 | CASRLSAGGTQYF
TRBJ1-2 | NA | TRBV5-1 | CASSLAATGGSGYTF
TRBJ1-2 | NA | TRBV7-8 | CASRQDVNYGYTF
TRBJ2-5 | NA | TRBV12-3/TRBV12-4 | CASSLSWGETQYF
TRBJ1-2 | few | TRBV7-2 | CASSPAAGNGYTF
TRBJ1-2 | NA | TRBV19 | CASKGTEDLRYTF
TRBJ1-2 | once | TRBV12-3/TRBV12-4 | CASSSGTGKIAF
TRBJ1-3 | few | TRBV7-3 | CASSPTLGGTIYF
TRBJ1-1 | NA | TRBV6-5 | CASSYSRQLNTEAFF
TRBJ2-2 | NA | TRBV12-3/TRBV12-4 | CASSLFTGELFF
TRBJ2-1 | NA | TRBV4-3 | CASSQGGSSYNEQFF
TRBJ1-2 | once | TRBV14 | CASSPGYNYGYTF
TRBJ1-2 | NA | TRBV7-9 | CASSLEGWGYTF
TRBJ1-1 | NA | TRBV19 | CASLWGVEAFF
TRBJ2-7 | NA | TRBV10-3 | CAISTSGGEVGEQYF
TRBJ1-1 | NA | TRBV11-2 | CASGRDENTEAFF
TRBJ1-6 | NA | TRBV3-1/TRBV3-2 | CASSYATGARSPLHF
TRBJ2-6 | NA | TRBV27 | CASSPLPGYSSGANVLTF
TRBJ1-5 | NA | TRBV21-1 | CASSGRNQPQHF
TRBJ2-3 | NA | TRBV9 | CASSVTRTATSGDTDTQYF